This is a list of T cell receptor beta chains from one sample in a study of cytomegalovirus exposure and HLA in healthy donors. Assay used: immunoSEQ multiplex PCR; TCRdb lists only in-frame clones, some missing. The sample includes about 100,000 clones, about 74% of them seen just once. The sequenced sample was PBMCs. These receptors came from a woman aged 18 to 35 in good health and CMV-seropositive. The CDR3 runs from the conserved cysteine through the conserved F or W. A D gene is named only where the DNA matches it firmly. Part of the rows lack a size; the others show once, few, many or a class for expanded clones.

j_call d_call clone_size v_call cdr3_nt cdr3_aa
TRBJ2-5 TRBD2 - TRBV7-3 TGTGCCAGCAGCCAAACTAGCGGGACCCAAGAGACCCAGTACTTC CASSQTSGTQETQYF
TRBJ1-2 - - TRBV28 TGTGCCAGCAGTTTATCGGGGCAGGGAGGCCGCGGCTACACCTTC CASSLSGQGGRGYTF
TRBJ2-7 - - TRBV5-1 TGCGCCAGCAGCTTGGTGGACAGAGCATCCTACGAGCAGTACTTC CASSLVDRASYEQYF
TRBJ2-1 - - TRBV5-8 TGTGCCAGCAGCAGCTCTTGGTGGCGGCAATCCTACAATGAGCAGTTCTTC CASSSSWWRQSYNEQFF
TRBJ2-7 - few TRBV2 TGTGCCAGCCTTTTTGGGGGAGGCTCCTACGAGCAGTACTTC CASLFGGGSYEQYF
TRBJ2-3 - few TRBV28 TGTGCCAGCAGTTCTACCCCGACTACGAAATCCGCCGATACGCAGTATTTT CASSSTPTTKSADTQYF
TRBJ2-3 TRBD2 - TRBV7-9 TGTGCCAGCAGCCCGAGACTAGCGGGAGGGCAAAGGAGTACAGATACGCAGTATTTT CASSPRLAGGQRSTDTQYF
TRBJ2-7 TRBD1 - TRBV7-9 TGTGCCAGCAGCAAGACAGGGGGTTACTACGAGCAGTACTTC CASSKTGGYYEQYF
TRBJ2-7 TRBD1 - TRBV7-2 TGTGCCAGCAGCACCGGACAGGGCTCCTACGAGCAGTACTTC CASSTGQGSYEQYF
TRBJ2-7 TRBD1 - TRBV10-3 TGTGCCATCAGTCTACAGGGGCGAGGCTACGAGCAGTACTTC CAISLQGRGYEQYF
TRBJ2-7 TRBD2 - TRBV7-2 TGTGCCAGCAGCTTTGCCCTAGCGGATAGTGGGGCCTACGAGCAGTACTTC CASSFALADSGAYEQYF
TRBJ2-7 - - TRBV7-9 TGTGCCAGCACCGGACAGGGGTGGACTAGCGGTCCCTACGAGCAGTACTTC CASTGQGWTSGPYEQYF
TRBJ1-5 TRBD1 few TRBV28 TGTGCCAGCAGGGGGACAGGCTTCTTTAATCAGCCCCAGCATTTT CASRGTGFFNQPQHF
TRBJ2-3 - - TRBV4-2 TGTGCCAGCAGCCAAGATTGGGGGGGCCCCAGCACAGATACGCAGTATTTT CASSQDWGGPSTDTQYF
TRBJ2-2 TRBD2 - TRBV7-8 TGTGCCAGCAGCTGGACTAGCGGGATTGGTCCCGGGGAGCTGTTTTTT CASSWTSGIGPGELFF
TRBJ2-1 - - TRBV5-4 TGTGCCAGCAGCTTGGCCCCGTTCCAGGGGTTTTCCTACAATGAGCAGTTCTTC CASSLAPFQGFSYNEQFF
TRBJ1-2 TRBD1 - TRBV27 TGTGCCAGCGGGCGTGCGACAGGGTTGGTTCTCTCTGGCTACACCTTC CASGRATGLVLSGYTF
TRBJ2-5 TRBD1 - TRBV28 TGTGCCAGCAGTTTAGGGGACAGGGATGTCAAGACCCAGTACTTC CASSLGDRDVKTQYF
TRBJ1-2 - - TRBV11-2 TGTGCCAGCAGCCACTTGACGGGTAGGGGGAGCTATGGCTACACCTTC CASSHLTGRGSYGYTF
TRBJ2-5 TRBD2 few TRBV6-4 TGTGCCAGCAGTGAAATGGCGGGAGGAGGGGAGACCCAGTACTTC CASSEMAGGGETQYF
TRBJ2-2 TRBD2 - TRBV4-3 TGCGCCAGCAGCCACCTACTAGCGGGGGAGGGCGGGGAGCTGTTTTTT CASSHLLAGEGGELFF
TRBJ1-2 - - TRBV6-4 TGTGCCGGCCAGGGAAAAACGATGGCCGATGGTTATCTGCGGCTACACACCTTC CAGQGKTMADGYLRLHTF
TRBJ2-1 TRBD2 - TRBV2 TGTGCCAGCAGCTGGCTAGCGGGGACATACAATGAGCAGTTCTTC CASSWLAGTYNEQFF
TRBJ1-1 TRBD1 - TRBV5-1 TGCGCCAGCAGCTTGGAGTGGACAGGGATGAACACTGAAGCTTTCTTT CASSLEWTGMNTEAFF
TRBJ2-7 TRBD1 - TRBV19 TGTGCCACCGCACAGGGGGCCGCTTACGAGCAGTACTTC CATAQGAAYEQYF
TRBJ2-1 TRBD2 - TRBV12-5 TGTGCTAGTGGTTTTAGCGGGGCTTTCTACAATGAGCAGTTCTTC CASGFSGAFYNEQFF
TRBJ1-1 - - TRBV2 TGTGCCAGCAGGTACCTGGGAGTTAACACTGAAGCTTTCTTT CASRYLGVNTEAFF
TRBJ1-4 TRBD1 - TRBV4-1 TGCGCCAGCAGCCGGGGACAGGCAACTAATGAAAAACTGTTTTTT CASSRGQATNEKLFF
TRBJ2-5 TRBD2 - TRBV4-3 TGCGCCAGCAGCCAAGAACGAACAACTAGCGGACAAGAGACCCAGTACTTC CASSQERTTSGQETQYF
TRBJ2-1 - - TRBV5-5 TGTGCCAGCAGCTTGGATCCAGGGCTTGAGCAGTTCTTC CASSLDPGLEQFF
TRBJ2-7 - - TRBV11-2 TGTGCCAGCAGCTTAGGTAGAGACAGAATCTACGAGCAGTACTTC CASSLGRDRIYEQYF
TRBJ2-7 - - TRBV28 TGTGCCAGCAGCCTTAGATCCTCGGGGAGCTCCTACGAGCAGTACTTC CASSLRSSGSSYEQYF
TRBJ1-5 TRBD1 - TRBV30 TGTGCCTGGAGCCCGACAGGGGTTCAGCCCCAGCATTTT CAWSPTGVQPQHF
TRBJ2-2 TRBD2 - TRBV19 TGTGCCAGTAGTTCCGGGACTAGCGGGAACACCGGGGAGCTGTTTTTT CASSSGTSGNTGELFF
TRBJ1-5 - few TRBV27 TGTGCCAGCAGTTTAAGGGCAGGGTGGGATCAGCCCCAGCATTTT CASSLRAGWDQPQHF
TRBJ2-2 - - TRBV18 TGTGCCAGCTCACAAACCCCAGGGGCAAACACCGGGGAGCTGTTTTTT CASSQTPGANTGELFF
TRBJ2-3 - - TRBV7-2 TGTGCCAGCAGCTCGGGACTGAGCACAGATACGCAGTATTTT CASSSGLSTDTQYF
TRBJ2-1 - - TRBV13 TGTGCCAGCAGCCGCGGGACTCCCGGATACAATGAGCAGTTCTTC CASSRGTPGYNEQFF
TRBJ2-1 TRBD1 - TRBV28 TGTGCCAGCAGCTCGACAGGGGTGGCGTACAATGAGCAGTTCTTC CASSSTGVAYNEQFF
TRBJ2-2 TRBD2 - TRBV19 TGTGCCATTCTTTCCCGGGGGGAAGATACGAACACCGGGGAGCTGTTTTTT CAILSRGEDTNTGELFF
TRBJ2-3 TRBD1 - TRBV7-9 TGTGCCAGCAGCTTGGGGACAGGGGGCAGCACAGATACGCAGTATTTT CASSLGTGGSTDTQYF
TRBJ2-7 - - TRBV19 TGTGCCAGTAGTATGAGGTCAGGGTATGGCTCCTACGAGCAGTACTTC CASSMRSGYGSYEQYF
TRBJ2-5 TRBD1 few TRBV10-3 TGTGCCATCACCCCGGGACAGGGGGCCCAAGAGACCCAGTACTTC CAITPGQGAQETQYF
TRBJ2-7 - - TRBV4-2 TGTGCCAGCAGCGTGCAACAGGGCCTCTACGAGCAGTACTTC CASSVQQGLYEQYF
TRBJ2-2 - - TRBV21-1 TGTGCCAGCACCGAAAAAACTGGGTCGCGGGAGTTAACCGGGGAGCTGTTTTTT CASTEKTGSRELTGELFF
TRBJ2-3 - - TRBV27 TGTGCCAGCAGTTTTACAGGGTCACCAGATACGCAGTATTTT CASSFTGSPDTQYF
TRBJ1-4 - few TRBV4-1 TGCGCCAGCAGCCAAGGCTTAACGTCTCGAGCAACTAATGAAAAACTGTTTTTT CASSQGLTSRATNEKLFF
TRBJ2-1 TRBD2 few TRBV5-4 TGTGCCAGCAGCTTCGAAGCGGGAGGGCTGTACAATGAGCAGTTCTTC CASSFEAGGLYNEQFF
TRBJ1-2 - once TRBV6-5 TGTGCCAGCAGTTACTATCGAGCAGGGGCCGTCTATGGCTACACCTTC CASSYYRAGAVYGYTF
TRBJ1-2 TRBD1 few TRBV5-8 TGTGCCAGCGGACAGGGAGGGTCCTATGGCTACACCTTC CASGQGGSYGYTF
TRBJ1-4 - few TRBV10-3 TGTGCCATCAGTGAGTTTCGGGGAGGAGATGAAAAACTGTTTTTT CAISEFRGGDEKLFF
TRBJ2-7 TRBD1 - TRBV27 TGTGCCAGCAGTCCCCAGACAGGGGGTGAGCAGTACTTC CASSPQTGGEQYF
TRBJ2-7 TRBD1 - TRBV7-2 TGTGCCAGCAGCCGACAGGGGAGTTATGCGGCTTCCTACGAGCAGTACTTC CASSRQGSYAASYEQYF
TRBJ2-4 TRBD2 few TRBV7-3 TGTGCCAGCAGCTCTGATGGACTAGCGGGAGATGACAAAAACATTCAGTACTTC CASSSDGLAGDDKNIQYF
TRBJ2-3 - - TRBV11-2 TGTGCCAGCAGCTCTAGCGTGGATACGCAGTATTTT CASSSSVDTQYF
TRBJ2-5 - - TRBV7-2 TGTGCCAGCAGCCCGCGGGCCAGTAAAGAGACCCAGTACTTC CASSPRASKETQYF
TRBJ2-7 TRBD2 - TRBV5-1 TGCGCCAGCAGCTTACTAGCGGGGGACGTCGAGCAGTACTTC CASSLLAGDVEQYF